This TCR beta chain derives from a study of T-cell memory formation after mild COVID-19. On the study more broadly: Across donors, TCR clusters were largely donor specific.

The CDR3 contains 14 residues. Trimming took 0 bases from V and 5 from J; bases not matched to a gene: 2. Germline V gives CDR1 SGDLS, CDR2 YYNGEE. Of note for this clonotype: The antigen is not known.

TCRdb called the 5' RACE reads again in MiXCR, with one record for every CDR3 protein. The sample includes some 450,000 distinct CDR3 sequences, around 17% of them seen just once. Study-wide findings and caveats: The CD4+ clones that contracted clustered mainly within CM and EM, and the CD8+ clones concentrated in EMRA. Memory from before infection featured some responding clones, which suggests cross-reactive memory joined. The study found balanced CD4/CD8 in clones contracting day 15 to 85 and a CD4+ lean in later expanders.

This chain connects TRBV9 to TRBJ1-5; 7 bases fit TRBD1. The clonotype was recovered from a man aged 18 to 29 who had mild COVID-19 (a few samples of this study predate the infection). Cell type and time point are not known. The sample taken for sequencing was PBMCs or a T cell subset sorted from them (not recorded which). The CDR3 DNA follows: TGTGCCAGCAGCGTAGGACAGGGCGATCAGCCCCAGCATTTT. Amino acids: CASSVGQGDQPQHF.